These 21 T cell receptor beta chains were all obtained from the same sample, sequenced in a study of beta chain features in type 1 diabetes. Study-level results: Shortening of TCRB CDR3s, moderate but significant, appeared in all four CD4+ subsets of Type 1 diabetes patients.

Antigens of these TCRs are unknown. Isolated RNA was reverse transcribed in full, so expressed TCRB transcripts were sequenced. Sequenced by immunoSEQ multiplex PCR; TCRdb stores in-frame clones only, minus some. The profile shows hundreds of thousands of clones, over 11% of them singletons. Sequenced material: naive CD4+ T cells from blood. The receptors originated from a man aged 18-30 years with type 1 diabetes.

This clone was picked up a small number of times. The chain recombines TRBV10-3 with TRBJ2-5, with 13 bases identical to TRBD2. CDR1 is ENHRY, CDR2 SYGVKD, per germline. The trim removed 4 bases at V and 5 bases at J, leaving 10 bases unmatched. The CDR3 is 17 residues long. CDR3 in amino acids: CAISGGTGTSGVETQYF. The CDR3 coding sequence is TGTGCCATCAGTGGAGGAACCGGGACTAGCGGGGTGGAGACCCAGTACTTC.

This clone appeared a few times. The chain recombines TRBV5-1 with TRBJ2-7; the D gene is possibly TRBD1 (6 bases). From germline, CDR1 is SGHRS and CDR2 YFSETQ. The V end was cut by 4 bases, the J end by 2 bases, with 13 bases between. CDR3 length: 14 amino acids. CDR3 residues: CASSHGDKAYEQYF. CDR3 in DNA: TGCGCCAGCAGCCATGGGGACAAAGCCTACGAGCAGTACTTC.

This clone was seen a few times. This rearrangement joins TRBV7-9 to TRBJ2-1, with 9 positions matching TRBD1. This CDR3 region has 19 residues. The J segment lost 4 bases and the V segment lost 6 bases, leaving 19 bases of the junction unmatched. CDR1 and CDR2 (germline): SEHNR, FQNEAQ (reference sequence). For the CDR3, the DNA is TGTGCCAGCAGACCCCTATCCCCGGGCGGGACAGGGCCTTACAATGAGCAGTTCTTC. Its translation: CASRPLSPGGTGPYNEQFF.

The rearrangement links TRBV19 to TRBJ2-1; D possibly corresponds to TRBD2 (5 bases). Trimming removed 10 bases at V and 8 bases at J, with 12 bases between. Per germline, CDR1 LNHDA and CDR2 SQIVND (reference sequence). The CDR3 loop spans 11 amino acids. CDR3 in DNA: TGTGCCACTTCCCGAGCGGATGAGCAGTTCTTC. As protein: CATSRADEQFF. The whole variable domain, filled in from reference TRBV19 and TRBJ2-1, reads DGGITQSPKYLFRKEGQNVTLSCEQNLNHDAMYWYRQDPGQGLRLIYYSQIVNDFQKGDIAEGYSVSREKKESFPLTVTSAQKNPTAFYLCATSRADEQFFGPGTRLTVL.

CDR3 loop: CATSRAGQGLTDTQYF. The CDR3 DNA is TGTGCCACCAGCAGAGCGGGACAGGGGCTGACAGATACGCAGTATTTT. This chain links TRBV15 with TRBJ2-3, with TRBD1 matching 10 bases. Germline lookup yields CDR1 LNHNV and CDR2 YYDKDF (reference sequence). Losses at the gene ends were 1 base for V and 3 bases for J; bases not matched to a gene: 4. The length of the CDR3 is 16 residues. Looking up the rest from reference TRBV15 and TRBJ2-3 gives the full variable domain: DAMVIQNPRYQVTQFGKPVTLSCSQTLNHNVMYWYQQKSSQAPKLLFHYYDKDFNNEADTPDNFQSRRPNTSFCFLDIRSPGLGDTAMYLCATSRAGQGLTDTQYFGPGTRLTVL.

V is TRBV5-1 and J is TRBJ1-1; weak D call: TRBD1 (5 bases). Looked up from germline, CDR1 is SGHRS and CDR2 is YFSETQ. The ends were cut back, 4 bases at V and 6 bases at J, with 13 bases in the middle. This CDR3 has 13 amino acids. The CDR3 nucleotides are TGCGCCAGCAGCGTAGGCAGGGATGCTGAAGCTTTCTTT. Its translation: CASSVGRDAEAFF.

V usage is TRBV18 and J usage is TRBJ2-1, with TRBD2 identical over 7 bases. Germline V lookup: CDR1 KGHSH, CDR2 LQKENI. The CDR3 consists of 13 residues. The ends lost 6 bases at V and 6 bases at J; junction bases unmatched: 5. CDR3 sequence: CASSTSEGNEQFF. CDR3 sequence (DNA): TGTGCCAGCTCTACTAGCGAGGGCAATGAGCAGTTCTTC.

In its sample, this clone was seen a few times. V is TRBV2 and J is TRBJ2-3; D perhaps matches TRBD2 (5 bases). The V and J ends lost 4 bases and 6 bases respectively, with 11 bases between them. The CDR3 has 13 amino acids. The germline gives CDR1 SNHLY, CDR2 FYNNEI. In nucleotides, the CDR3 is TGTGCCAGCAGTGTGGAGGTTTCCGATACGCAGTATTTT. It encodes CASSVEVSDTQYF.

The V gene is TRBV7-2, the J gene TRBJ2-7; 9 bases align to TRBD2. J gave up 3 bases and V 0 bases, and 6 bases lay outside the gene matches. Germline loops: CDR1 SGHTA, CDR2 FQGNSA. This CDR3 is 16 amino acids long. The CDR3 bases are TGTGCCAGCAGCTTAGCGCCAGCGGGGGGCAACTACGAGCAGTACTTC. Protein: CASSLAPAGGNYEQYF.

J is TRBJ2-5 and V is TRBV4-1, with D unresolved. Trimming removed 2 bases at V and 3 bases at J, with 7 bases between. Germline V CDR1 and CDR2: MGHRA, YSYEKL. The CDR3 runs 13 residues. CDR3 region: CASSQPDKETQYF. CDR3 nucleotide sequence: TGCGCCAGCAGCCAACCTGACAAAGAGACCCAGTACTTC.

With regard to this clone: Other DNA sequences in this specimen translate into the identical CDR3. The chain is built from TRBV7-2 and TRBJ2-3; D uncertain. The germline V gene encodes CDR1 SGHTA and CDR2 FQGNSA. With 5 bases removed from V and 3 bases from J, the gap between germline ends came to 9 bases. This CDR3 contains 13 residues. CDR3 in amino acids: CASSLGPTDTQYF. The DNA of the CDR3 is TGTGCCAGCAGCCTCGGACCTACAGATACGCAGTATTTT.

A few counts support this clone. This CDR3 reads CASSLEAGLTEQFF. The CDR3 nucleotides read TGTGCCAGCAGCTTAGAGGCCGGACTAACTGAGCAGTTCTTC. The chain uses TRBV7-2 and TRBJ2-1, with a tentative D call TRBD2 (6 bases). This CDR3 has 14 amino acids. Per germline, CDR1 SGHTA and CDR2 FQGNSA. Trimming took 1 base from V and 9 from J, leaving 13 bases between them.

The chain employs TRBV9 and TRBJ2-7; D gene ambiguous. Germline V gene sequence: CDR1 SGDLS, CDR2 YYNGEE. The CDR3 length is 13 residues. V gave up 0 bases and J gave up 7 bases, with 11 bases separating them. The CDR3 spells CASSVGQLEEQYF. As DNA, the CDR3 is TGTGCCAGCAGCGTAGGGCAGCTGGAAGAGCAGTACTTC.

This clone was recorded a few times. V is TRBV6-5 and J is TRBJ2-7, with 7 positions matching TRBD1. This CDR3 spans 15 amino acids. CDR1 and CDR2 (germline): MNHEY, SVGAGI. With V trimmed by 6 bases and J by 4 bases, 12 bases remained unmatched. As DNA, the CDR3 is TGTGCCAGCAGAGTTATGGGACAGACTACTTACGAGCAGTACTTC. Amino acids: CASRVMGQTTYEQYF.

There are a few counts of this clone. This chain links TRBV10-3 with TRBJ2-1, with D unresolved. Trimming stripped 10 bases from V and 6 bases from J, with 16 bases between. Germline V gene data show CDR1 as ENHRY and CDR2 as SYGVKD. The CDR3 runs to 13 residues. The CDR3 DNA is TGTGCCAGCAGAGGCCTCGAATTCAATGAGCAGTTCTTC. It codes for CASRGLEFNEQFF.

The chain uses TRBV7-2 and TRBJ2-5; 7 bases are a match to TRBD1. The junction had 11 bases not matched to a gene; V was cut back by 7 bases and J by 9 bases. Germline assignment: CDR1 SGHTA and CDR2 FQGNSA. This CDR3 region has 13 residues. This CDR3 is CASTITGDPSQYF. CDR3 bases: TGTGCCAGCACTATAACAGGGGACCCTTCCCAGTACTTC.

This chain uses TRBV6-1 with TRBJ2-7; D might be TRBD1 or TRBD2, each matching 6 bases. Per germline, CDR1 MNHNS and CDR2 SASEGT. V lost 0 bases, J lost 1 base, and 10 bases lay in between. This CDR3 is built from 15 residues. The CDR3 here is CASSEAPGASYEQYF. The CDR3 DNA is TGTGCCAGCAGTGAAGCGCCGGGGGCTTCCTACGAGCAGTACTTC.

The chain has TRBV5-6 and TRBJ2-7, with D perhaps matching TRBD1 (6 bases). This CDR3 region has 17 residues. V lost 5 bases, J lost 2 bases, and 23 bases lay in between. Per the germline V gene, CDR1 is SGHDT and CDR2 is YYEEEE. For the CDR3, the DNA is TGTGCCAGCAGTGATACTGGACAGCCCTTTCCCACCTACGAGCAGTACTTC. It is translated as CASSDTGQPFPTYEQYF.

The CDR3 DNA is TGTGCCAGCAGAACAGGTTTCTCCTACGAGCAGTACTTC. Encoded protein: CASRTGFSYEQYF. The genes are TRBV6-5 and TRBJ2-7; the D gene is possibly TRBD1 (5 bases). Trimming took off 6 bases at V and 0 bases at J, with 9 bases between the two ends. This CDR3 spans 13 amino acids. From germline, CDR1 is MNHEY and CDR2 SVGAGI.

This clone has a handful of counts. The CDR3 DNA is TGTGCCTGGAGTCTTCAGGGGGTCCGAGAGACCCAGTACTTC. Protein sequence: CAWSLQGVRETQYF. The V gene is TRBV30, the J gene TRBJ2-5, with TRBD1 identical over 7 bases. This CDR3 has 14 residues. Germline V gene data show CDR1 as GTSNPN and CDR2 as SVGIG (reference sequence). J lost 4 bases, V lost 2 bases, and 7 bases had no gene match. Variable domain in full (rest from reference TRBV30 and TRBJ2-5): SQTIHQWPATLVQPVGSPLSLECTVEGTSNPNLYWYRQAAGRGLQLLFYSVGIGQISSEVPQNLSASRPQDRQFILSSKKLLLSDSGFYLCAWSLQGVRETQYFGPGTRLLVL.

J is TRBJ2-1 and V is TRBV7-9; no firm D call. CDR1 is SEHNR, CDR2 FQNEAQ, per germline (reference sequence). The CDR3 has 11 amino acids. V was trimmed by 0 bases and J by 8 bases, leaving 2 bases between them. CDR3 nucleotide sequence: TGTGCCAGCAGCTTAGCGCATGAGCAGTTCTTC. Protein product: CASSLAHEQFF.